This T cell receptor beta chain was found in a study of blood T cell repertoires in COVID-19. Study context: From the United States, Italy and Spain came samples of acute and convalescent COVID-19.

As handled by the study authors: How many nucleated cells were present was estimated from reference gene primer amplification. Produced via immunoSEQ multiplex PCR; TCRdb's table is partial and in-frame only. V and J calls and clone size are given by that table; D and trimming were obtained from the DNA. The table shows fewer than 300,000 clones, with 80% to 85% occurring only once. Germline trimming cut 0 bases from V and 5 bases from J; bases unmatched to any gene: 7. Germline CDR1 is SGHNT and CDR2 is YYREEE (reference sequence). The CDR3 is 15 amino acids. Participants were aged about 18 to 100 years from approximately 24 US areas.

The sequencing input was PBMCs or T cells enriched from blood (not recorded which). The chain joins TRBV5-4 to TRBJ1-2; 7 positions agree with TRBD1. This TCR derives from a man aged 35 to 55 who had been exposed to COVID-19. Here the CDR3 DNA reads TGTGCCAGCAGCTTGGAGCTAGGGGGCTCGTATGGCTACACCTTC. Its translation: CASSLELGGSYGYTF.